This T cell receptor (beta chain) derives from a study of hypomethylating agent response in myelodysplastic syndrome. Using immunoSEQ multiplex PCR, the repertoire was profiled, and TCRdb retains in-frame clones only, with some absent. The top ten clones hold about an eighth of a sample with about 3,700 clones, around 87% of them seen once. The germline V gene has CDR1 LGHNA and CDR2 YNFKEQ. The V segment lost 0 bases and the J segment 2 bases; nucleotides outside the gene matches: 7. This CDR3 spans 16 amino acids. This clonotype was obtained from a human donor with myelodysplastic syndrome. Sequenced here: bone marrow, sampled before or after starting hypomethylating agent treatment for myelodysplastic syndrome (not recorded which). The chain carries TRBV4-2 and TRBJ2-7, with 7 positions matching TRBD2. The CDR3 region has the DNA TGTGCCAGCAGCCAAGAGTGGCTAGCGGAAGCCTACGAGCAGTACTTC. This gives the protein CASSQEWLAEAYEQYF.